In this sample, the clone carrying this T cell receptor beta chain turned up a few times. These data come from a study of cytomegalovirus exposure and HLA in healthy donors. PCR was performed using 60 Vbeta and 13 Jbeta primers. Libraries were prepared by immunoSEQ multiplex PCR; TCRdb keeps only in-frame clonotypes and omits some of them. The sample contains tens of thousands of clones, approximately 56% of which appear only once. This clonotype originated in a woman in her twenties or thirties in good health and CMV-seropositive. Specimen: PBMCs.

The CDR3 loop is CASGLGAAETQYF. The CDR3 DNA reads TGTGCTAGTGGTTTGGGAGCGGCCGAGACCCAGTACTTC. The chain carries TRBV12-5 and TRBJ2-5; D may be TRBD2 (5 bases). The V and J ends lost 1 base and 5 bases respectively, with 8 bases between them. Germline V gene data show CDR1 as LGHNT and CDR2 as FRNRAP. This CDR3 is built from 13 residues.